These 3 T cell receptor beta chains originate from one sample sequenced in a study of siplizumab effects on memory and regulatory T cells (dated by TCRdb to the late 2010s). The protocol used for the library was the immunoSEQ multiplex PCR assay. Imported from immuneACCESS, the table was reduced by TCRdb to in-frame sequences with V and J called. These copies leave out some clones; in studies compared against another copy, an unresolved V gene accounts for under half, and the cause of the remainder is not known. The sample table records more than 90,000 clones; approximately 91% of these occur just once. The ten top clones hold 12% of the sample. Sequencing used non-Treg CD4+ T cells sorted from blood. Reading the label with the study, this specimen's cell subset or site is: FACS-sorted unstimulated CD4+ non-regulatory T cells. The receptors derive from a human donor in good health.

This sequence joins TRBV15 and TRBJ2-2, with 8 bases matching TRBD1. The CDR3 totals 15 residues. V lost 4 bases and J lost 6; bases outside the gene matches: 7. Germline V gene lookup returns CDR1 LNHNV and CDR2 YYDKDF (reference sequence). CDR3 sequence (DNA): TGTGCCACCAGCACCAGGGGGCGCGGGGCCGGGGAGCTGTTTTTT. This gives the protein CATSTRGRGAGELFF.

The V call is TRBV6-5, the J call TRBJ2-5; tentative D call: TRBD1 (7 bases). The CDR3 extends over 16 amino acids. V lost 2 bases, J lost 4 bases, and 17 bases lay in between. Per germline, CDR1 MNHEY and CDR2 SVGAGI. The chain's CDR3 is CASSYEYRGGSETQYF. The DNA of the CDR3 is TGTGCCAGCAGTTACGAGTACAGGGGAGGCTCAGAGACCCAGTACTTC.

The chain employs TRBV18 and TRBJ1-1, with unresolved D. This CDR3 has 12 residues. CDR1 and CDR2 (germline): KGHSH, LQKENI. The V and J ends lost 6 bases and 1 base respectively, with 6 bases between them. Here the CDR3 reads CASSGENTEAFF. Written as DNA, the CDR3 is TGTGCCAGCTCGGGAGAGAACACTGAAGCTTTCTTT.